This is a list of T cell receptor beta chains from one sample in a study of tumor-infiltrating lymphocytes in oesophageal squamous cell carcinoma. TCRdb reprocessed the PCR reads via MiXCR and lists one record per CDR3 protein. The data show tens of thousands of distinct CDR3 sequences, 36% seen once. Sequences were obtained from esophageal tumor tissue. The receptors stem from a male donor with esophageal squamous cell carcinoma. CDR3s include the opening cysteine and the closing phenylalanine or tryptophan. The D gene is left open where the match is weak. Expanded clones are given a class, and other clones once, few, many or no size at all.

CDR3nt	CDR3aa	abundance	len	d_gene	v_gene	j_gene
TGTGCCAGTAGTTTTACAGCCTCTGGGGCCAACGTCCTGACTTTC	CASSFTASGANVLTF	many	15	-	TRBV19	TRBJ2-6
TGCGCCAGCAGTGAATGGGTAACTAATGAAAAACTGTTTTTT	CASSEWVTNEKLFF	-	14	-	TRBV10-2	TRBJ1-4
TGTGCCAGCACTCACGGGCTGAGGGCCTACAATGAGCAGTACTTC	CASTHGLRAYNEQYF	many	15	-	TRBV12-3/TRBV12-4	TRBJ2-7
TGCGCCAGCAGCCCCGAGGGAGCAGGTTGGGAGACGCAGTACTTC	CASSPEGAGWETQYF	many	15	-	TRBV4-1	TRBJ2-5
TGTGCCAGCAGCTTAGATAGCGGGGGTGTCAATGAGCAGTTCTTC	CASSLDSGGVNEQFF	-	15	TRBD2	TRBV7-2	TRBJ2-1
TGTGCCAGCAGTTACTCTCGGGACAGGGGACACTATGGCTACACCTTC	CASSYSRDRGHYGYTF	many	16	TRBD1	TRBV6-2/TRBV6-3	TRBJ1-2
TGTGCCAGCAGTACCCAGGGTGAGCAGTACTTC	CASSTQGEQYF	-	11	-	TRBV6-1	TRBJ2-4
TGTGCCACCAGTGATTTGGAAAGGACAGCCGGCACAGATACGCAGTATTTT	CATSDLERTAGTDTQYF	-	17	-	TRBV24-1	TRBJ2-3
TGTGCCAGCAGCTTGCGGACTCCCGGAAAGACCCAGTACTTC	CASSLRTPGKTQYF	-	14	-	TRBV7-2	TRBJ2-5
TGTGCCAGCAGCAGAGACAGGGGCGAGACCCAGTACTTC	CASSRDRGETQYF	-	13	TRBD1	TRBV6-8	TRBJ2-5
-	CASSFLKRGEWLHLRF	few	16	-	TRBV27	TRBJ2-6
TGTGCCAGCAGCTTACAGGGGCTTTCTAACTATGGCTACACCTTC	CASSLQGLSNYGYTF	-	15	-	TRBV7-2	TRBJ1-2
TGTGCCAGCAGCTTGACAGGGGTATACTACAATGAGCAGTTCTTC	CASSLTGVYYNEQFF	-	15	TRBD1	TRBV7-3	TRBJ2-1
TGTGCCAGCAGCTTAGCGGGCCTTCTTGGAGAGACCCAGTACTTC	CASSLAGLLGETQYF	few	15	-	TRBV7-2	TRBJ2-5
TGTGCCAGCAGTGAGTTAGGGACAGAGAACACTGAAGCTTTCTTT	CASSELGTENTEAFF	-	15	TRBD1	TRBV2	TRBJ1-1
TGTGCCATCGGACTAGCGGGAGGAGGGGCCGGGGAGCTGTTTTTT	CAIGLAGGGAGELFF	few	15	TRBD2	TRBV10-3	TRBJ2-2
TGTGCTAGCAGCTTAGTAGGGGGTTCAGAGACCCAGTACTTC	CASSLVGGSETQYF	-	14	-	TRBV7-6	TRBJ2-5
TGTGCCAGCAGCCGGTACTTCCCAGGAGGCAATCAGCCCCAGCATTTT	CASSRYFPGGNQPQHF	many	16	-	TRBV28	TRBJ1-5
TGCGCCAGCAGGGAAGGGACTGCCCCAGATACGCAGTATTTT	CASREGTAPDTQYF	-	14	-	TRBV10-2	TRBJ2-3
TGTGCCAGCCAGGGACTAGCGGGAGTTGCAGAGACCCAGTACTTC	CASQGLAGVAETQYF	many	15	TRBD2	TRBV19	TRBJ2-5
TGTGCCAGCAGCCAGGGGACACCAGCTTTCTTT	CASSQGTPAFF	-	11	-	TRBV7-4	TRBJ1-1
TGTGCCAGCAGCCCGGGACTAGCGGGACTGGAAGATACGCAGTATTTT	CASSPGLAGLEDTQYF	many	16	TRBD2	TRBV5-4	TRBJ2-3
TGTGCCAGCAGCTTATTAGGACAGGGCGCCTCTGGAAACACCATATATTTT	CASSLLGQGASGNTIYF	medium-sized	17	TRBD1	TRBV7-2	TRBJ1-3
TGTGCCAGCAGCCCCCATCAGGGGCAGGGCTACACCTTC	CASSPHQGQGYTF	-	13	-	TRBV7-9	TRBJ1-2
TGTGCCAGTAGTGGGACTCGTCTTGGTACGCAGTATTTT	CASSGTRLGTQYF	many	13	-	TRBV19	TRBJ2-3
TGTGCCAGCAGCTTGAAAGCGGGGACAGATACGCAGTATTTT	CASSLKAGTDTQYF	many	14	TRBD2	TRBV5-4	TRBJ2-3
TGTGCCAGCAGCTTATGGCGGGAGTTGTTAGAGACCCAGTACTTC	CASSLWRELLETQYF	-	15	TRBD2	TRBV7-8	TRBJ2-5
TGTGCCAGCAGTTTAACCGGGGGTGGGCGAGAGACCCAGTACTTC	CASSLTGGGRETQYF	-	15	-	TRBV27	TRBJ2-5
TGTGCCAGCAGAATCGCAGGGGCCGCCGGGGAGACCCAGTACTTC	CASRIAGAAGETQYF	-	15	-	TRBV7-1	TRBJ2-5